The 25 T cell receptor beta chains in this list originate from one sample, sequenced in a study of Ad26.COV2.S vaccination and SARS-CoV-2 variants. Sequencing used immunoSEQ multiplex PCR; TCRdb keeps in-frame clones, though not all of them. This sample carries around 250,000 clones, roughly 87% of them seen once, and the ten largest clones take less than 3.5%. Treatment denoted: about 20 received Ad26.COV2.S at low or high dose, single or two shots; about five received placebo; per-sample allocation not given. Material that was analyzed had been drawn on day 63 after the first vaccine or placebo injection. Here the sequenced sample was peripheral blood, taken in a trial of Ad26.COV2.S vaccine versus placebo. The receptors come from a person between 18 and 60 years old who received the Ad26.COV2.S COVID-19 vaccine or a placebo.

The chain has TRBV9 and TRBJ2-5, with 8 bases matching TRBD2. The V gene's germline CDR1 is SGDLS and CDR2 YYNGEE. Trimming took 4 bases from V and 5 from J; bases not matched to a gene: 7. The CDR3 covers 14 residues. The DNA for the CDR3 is TGTGCCAGCAGCCTAACCGGGGGGGCCGAGACCCAGTACTTC. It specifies CASSLTGGAETQYF.

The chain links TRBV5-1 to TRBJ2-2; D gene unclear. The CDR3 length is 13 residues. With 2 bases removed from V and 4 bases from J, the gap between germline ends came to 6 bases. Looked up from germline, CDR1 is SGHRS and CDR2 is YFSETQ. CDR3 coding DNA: TGCGCCAGCAGCTTATGGGGCACCGGGGAGCTGTTTTTT. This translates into CASSLWGTGELFF.

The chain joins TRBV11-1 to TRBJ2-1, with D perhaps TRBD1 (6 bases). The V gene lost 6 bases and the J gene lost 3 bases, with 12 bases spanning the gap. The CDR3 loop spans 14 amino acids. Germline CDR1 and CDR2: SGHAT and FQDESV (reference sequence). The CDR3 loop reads CASRGDRYYNEQFF. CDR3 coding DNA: TGTGCCAGCAGGGGAGACAGGTACTACAATGAGCAGTTCTTC.

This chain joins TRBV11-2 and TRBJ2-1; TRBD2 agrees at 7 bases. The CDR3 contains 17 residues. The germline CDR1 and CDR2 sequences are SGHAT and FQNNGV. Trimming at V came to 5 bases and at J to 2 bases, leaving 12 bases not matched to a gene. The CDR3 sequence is CASSTTTAGYPYNEQFF. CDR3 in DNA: TGTGCCAGCAGCACCACGACAGCGGGGTATCCCTACAATGAGCAGTTCTTC.

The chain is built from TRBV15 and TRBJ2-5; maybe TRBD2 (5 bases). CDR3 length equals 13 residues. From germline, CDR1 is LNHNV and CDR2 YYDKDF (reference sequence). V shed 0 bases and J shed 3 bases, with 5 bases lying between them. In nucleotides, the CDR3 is TGTGCCACCAGCAGAGAGGAGGAAGAGACCCAGTACTTC. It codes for CATSREEEETQYF.

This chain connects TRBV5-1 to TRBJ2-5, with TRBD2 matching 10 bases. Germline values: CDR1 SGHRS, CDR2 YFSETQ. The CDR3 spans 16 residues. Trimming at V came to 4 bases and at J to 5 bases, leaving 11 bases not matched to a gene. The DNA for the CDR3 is TGCGCCAGCAGCCCCCATAGCGGGAGGAGCGGTGAGACCCAGTACTTC. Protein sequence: CASSPHSGRSGETQYF.

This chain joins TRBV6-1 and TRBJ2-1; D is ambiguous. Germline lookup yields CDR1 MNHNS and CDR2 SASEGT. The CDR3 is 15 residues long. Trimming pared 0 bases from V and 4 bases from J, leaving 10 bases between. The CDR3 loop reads CASSEAPWVYNEQFF. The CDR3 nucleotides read TGTGCCAGCAGTGAAGCGCCGTGGGTATACAATGAGCAGTTCTTC.

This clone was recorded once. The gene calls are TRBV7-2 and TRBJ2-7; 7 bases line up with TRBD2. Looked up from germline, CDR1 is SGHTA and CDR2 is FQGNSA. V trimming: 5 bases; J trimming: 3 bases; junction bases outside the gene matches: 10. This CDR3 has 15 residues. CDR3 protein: CASSPAGSSGYEQYF. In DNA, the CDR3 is TGTGCCAGCAGCCCGGCTGGCTCTAGCGGCTACGAGCAGTACTTC. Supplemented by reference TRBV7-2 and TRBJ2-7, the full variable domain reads GAGVSQSPSNKVTEKGKDVELRCDPISGHTALYWYRQSLGQGLEFLIYFQGNSAPDKSGLPSDRFSAERTGGSVSTLTIQRTQQEDSAVYLCASSPAGSSGYEQYFGPGTRLTVT.

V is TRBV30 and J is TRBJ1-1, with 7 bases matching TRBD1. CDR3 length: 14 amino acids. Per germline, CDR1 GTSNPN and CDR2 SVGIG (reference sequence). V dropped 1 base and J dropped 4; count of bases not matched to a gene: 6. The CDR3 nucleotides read TGTGCCTGGAGTGACCTCCGGGACAGCACTGAAGCTTTCTTT. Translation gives CAWSDLRDSTEAFF.

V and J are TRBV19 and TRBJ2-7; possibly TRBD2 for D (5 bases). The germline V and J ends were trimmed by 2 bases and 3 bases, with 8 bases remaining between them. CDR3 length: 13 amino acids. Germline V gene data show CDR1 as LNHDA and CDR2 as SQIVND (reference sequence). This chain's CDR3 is CASSISGFYEQYF. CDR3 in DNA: TGTGCCAGTAGTATATCGGGGTTCTACGAGCAGTACTTC.

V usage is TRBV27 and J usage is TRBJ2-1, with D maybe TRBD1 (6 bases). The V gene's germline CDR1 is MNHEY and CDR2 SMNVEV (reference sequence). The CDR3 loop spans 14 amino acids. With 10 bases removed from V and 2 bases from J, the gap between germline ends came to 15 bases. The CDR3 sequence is CAISAGTPYNEQFF. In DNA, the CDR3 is TGTGCCATCTCCGCCGGGACACCCTACAATGAGCAGTTCTTC.

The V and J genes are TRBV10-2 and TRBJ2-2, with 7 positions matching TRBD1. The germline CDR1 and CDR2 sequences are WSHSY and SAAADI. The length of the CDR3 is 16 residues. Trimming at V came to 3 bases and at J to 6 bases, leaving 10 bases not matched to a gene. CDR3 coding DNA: TGCGCCAGCAGTGATACAGGGGCTACGTGGGCCGGGGAGCTGTTTTTT. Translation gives CASSDTGATWAGELFF.

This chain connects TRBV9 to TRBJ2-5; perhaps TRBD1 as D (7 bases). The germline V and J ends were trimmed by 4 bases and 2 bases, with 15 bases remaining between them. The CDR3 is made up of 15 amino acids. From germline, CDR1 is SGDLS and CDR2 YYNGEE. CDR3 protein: CASSINRGGQETQYF. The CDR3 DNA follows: TGTGCCAGCAGCATCAACAGGGGAGGACAAGAGACCCAGTACTTC.

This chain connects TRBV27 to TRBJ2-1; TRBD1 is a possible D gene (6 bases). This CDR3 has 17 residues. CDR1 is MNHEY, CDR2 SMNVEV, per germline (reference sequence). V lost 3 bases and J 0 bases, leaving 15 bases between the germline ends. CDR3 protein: CASSFKLQGRSYNEQFF. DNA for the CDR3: TGTGCCAGCAGTTTCAAATTACAGGGCCGCTCCTACAATGAGCAGTTCTTC.

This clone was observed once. The CDR3 region is CASIAKEGPQETQYF. The CDR3 bases are TGTGCCAGCATCGCAAAGGAGGGACCCCAAGAGACCCAGTACTTC. This sequence joins TRBV21-1 and TRBJ2-5; TRBD2, the table's D call, lacks a check against the DNA. TRBV21-1 is a pseudogene segment. This CDR3 region has 15 residues.

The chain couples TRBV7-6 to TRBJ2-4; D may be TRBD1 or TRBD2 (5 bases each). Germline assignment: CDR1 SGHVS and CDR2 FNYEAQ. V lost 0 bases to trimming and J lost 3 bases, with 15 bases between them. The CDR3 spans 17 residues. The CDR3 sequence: CASSLAGVADLKNIQYF. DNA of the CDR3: TGTGCCAGCAGCTTAGCGGGGGTGGCGGATCTCAAAAACATTCAGTACTTC.

The CDR3 DNA is TGTGCCAGCAGCCCGCGGACAGGGGTCTATGGCTACACCTTC. Its protein is CASSPRTGVYGYTF. The J gene is TRBJ1-2, the V gene TRBV7-9, with 9 nucleotides matching TRBD1. CDR3 size: 14 residues. Germline V gene sequence: CDR1 SEHNR, CDR2 FQNEAQ (reference sequence). V was pared by 5 bases and J by 4 bases, with 5 bases of the junction left unmatched.

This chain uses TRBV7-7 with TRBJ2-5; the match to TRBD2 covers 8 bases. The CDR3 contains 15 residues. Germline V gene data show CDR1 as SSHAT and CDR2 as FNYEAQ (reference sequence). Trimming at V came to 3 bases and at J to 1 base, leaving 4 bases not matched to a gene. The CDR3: CASSLGSGSQETQYF. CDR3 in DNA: TGTGCCAGCAGCTTGGGGAGCGGGAGCCAAGAGACCCAGTACTTC.

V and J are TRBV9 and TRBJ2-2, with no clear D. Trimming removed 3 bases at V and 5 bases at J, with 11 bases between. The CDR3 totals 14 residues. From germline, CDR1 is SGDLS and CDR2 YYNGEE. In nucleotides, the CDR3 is TGTGCCAGCAGCGGCGCCCCAACGACCGGGGAGCTGTTTTTT. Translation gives CASSGAPTTGELFF. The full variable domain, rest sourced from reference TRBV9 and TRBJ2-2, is DSGVTQTPKHLITATGQRVTLRCSPRSGDLSVYWYQQSLDQGLQFLIQYYNGEERAKGNILERFSAQQFPDLHSELNLSSLELGDSALYFCASSGAPTTGELFFGEGSRLTVL.

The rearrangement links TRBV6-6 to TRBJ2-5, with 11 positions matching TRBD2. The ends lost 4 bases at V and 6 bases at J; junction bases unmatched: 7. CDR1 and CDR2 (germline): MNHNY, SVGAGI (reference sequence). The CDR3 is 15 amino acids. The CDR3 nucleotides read TGTGCCAGCAGTTCTCTCGCTAGCGGGAGGCAGACCCAGTACTTC. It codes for CASSSLASGRQTQYF.

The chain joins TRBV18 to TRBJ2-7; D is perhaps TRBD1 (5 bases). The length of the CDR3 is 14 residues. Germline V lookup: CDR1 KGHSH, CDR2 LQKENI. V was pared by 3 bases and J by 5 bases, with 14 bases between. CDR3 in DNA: TGTGCCAGCTCACCGCCTCAGGGTCGCGACGAGCAGTACTTC. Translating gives CASSPPQGRDEQYF.

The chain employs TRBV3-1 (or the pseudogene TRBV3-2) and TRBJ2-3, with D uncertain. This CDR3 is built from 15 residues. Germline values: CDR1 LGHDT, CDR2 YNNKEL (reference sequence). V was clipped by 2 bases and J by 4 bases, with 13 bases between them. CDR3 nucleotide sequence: TGTGCCAGCAGCCAAAACGGTAGGGCGCCAGATACGCAGTATTTT. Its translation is CASSQNGRAPDTQYF.

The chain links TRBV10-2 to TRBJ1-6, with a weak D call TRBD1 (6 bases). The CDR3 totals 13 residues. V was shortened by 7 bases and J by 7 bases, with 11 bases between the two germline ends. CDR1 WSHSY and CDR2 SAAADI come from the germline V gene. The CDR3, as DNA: TGCGCCAGCACCCCGGGACAAAATTCACCCCTCCACTTT. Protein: CASTPGQNSPLHF.

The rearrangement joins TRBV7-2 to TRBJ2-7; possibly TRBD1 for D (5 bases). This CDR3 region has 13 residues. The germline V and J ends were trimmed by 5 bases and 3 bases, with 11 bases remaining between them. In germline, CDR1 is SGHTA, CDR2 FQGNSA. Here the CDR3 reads CASSTSGIYEQYF. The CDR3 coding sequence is TGTGCCAGCAGCACATCAGGGATCTACGAGCAGTACTTC.

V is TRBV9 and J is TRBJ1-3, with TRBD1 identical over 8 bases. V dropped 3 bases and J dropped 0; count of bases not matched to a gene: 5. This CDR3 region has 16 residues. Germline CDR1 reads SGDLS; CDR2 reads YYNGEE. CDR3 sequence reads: CASSAQTGDSGNTIYF. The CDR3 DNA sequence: TGTGCCAGCAGCGCCCAGACAGGGGACTCTGGAAACACCATATATTTT.